This is a list of T cell receptor beta chains from one sample in a study of T cells in Graves' hyperthyroidism and ophthalmopathy. TCRdb used MiXCR to reprocess the multiplex PCR reads, holding one entry per CDR3 protein. The table shows about 740,000 distinct CDR3 sequences, with 14% occurring only once. The sample was blood. These receptors came from a woman between 18 and 29 years old with Graves' hyperthyroidism. CDR3s include the opening cysteine and the closing phenylalanine or tryptophan. A D gene is named only where the DNA matches it firmly. Clone size, where shown, is once, few, many, or a class for clones that have expanded.

abundance: many
v_gene: TRBV7-2
j_gene: TRBJ1-2
d_gene: .
CDR3aa: CASSLDSGNYGYTF
CDR3nt: TGTGCCAGCAGCCTAGACAGCGGAAACTATGGCTACACCTTC

abundance: many
v_gene: TRBV13
j_gene: TRBJ2-3
d_gene: .
CDR3aa: CASSPSWESTDTQYF
CDR3nt: TGTGCCAGCAGCCCTAGCTGGGAAAGCACAGATACGCAGTATTTT

abundance: few
v_gene: TRBV27
j_gene: TRBJ2-3
d_gene: .
CDR3aa: CASNKWAGPQYF
CDR3nt: TGTGCCAGCAATAAGTGGGCAGGACCGCAGTATTTT

abundance: many
v_gene: TRBV28
j_gene: TRBJ2-7
d_gene: TRBD2
CDR3aa: CASRREVRYEQYF
CDR3nt: TGTGCCAGCAGGCGGGAGGTAAGGTACGAGCAGTACTTC

abundance: few
v_gene: TRBV10-3
j_gene: TRBJ1-1
d_gene: .
CDR3aa: CAISTGTRNTEAFF
CDR3nt: TGTGCCATCAGTACTGGGACAAGAAACACTGAAGCTTTCTTT

abundance: many
v_gene: TRBV7-9
j_gene: TRBJ2-3
d_gene: .
CDR3aa: CASSELAGTNTDTQYF
CDR3nt: TGTGCCAGCAGCGAATTGGCCGGTACGAACACAGATACGCAGTATTTT

abundance: many
v_gene: TRBV7-2
j_gene: TRBJ2-1
d_gene: TRBD1
CDR3aa: CASSFDRDDEQFF
CDR3nt: TGTGCCAGCAGCTTCGACAGGGATGATGAGCAGTTCTTC

abundance: many
v_gene: TRBV20-1
j_gene: TRBJ2-1
d_gene: TRBD2
CDR3aa: CSARDAKGLLGYNEQFF
CDR3nt: TGCAGTGCTAGGGATGCGAAGGGACTATTGGGATACAATGAGCAGTTCTTC

abundance: few
v_gene: TRBV12-3/TRBV12-4
j_gene: TRBJ1-6
d_gene: TRBD1
CDR3aa: CASRGDSFRSLHF
CDR3nt: TGTGCCAGCAGGGGGGACAGCTTTCGGTCCCTCCACTTT

abundance: .
v_gene: TRBV20-1
j_gene: TRBJ2-7
d_gene: TRBD2
CDR3aa: CSARAGTSGSSYEQYF
CDR3nt: TGCAGTGCTAGAGCTGGGACTAGCGGGAGCTCCTACGAGCAGTACTTC

abundance: .
v_gene: TRBV7-8
j_gene: TRBJ1-4
d_gene: .
CDR3aa: CASSLAMVSLFF
CDR3nt: TGTGCCAGCAGCTTAGCGATGGTGTCACTGTTTTTT

abundance: .
v_gene: TRBV4-3
j_gene: TRBJ1-4
d_gene: .
CDR3aa: CASSQDFFRGTNEKLFF
CDR3nt: TGCGCCAGCAGCCAAGATTTTTTTAGGGGGACTAATGAAAAACTGTTTTTT

abundance: .
v_gene: TRBV7-9
j_gene: TRBJ2-2
d_gene: .
CDR3aa: CASSPRPNTGELFF
CDR3nt: TGTGCCAGCAGCCCAAGGCCGAACACCGGGGAGCTGTTTTTT

abundance: .
v_gene: TRBV19
j_gene: TRBJ2-5
d_gene: TRBD1
CDR3aa: CASSTLGQGGTQYF
CDR3nt: TGTGCCAGTAGTACCCTTGGACAGGGGGGGACCCAGTACTTC

abundance: many
v_gene: TRBV27
j_gene: TRBJ1-1
d_gene: .
CDR3aa: CASSPPGRLSATEAFF
CDR3nt: TGTGCCAGCAGTCCCCCCGGACGTCTCTCGGCCACTGAAGCTTTCTTT

abundance: .
v_gene: TRBV7-3
j_gene: TRBJ1-6
d_gene: .
CDR3aa: CASSLLRDNSPLHF
CDR3nt: TGTGCCAGCAGCTTACTGAGGGATAATTCACCCCTCCACTTT

abundance: few
v_gene: TRBV27
j_gene: TRBJ2-7
d_gene: .
CDR3aa: CASSVLTGRLGEQYF
CDR3nt: TGTGCCAGCAGCGTACTCACAGGGAGATTGGGCGAGCAGTACTTC

abundance: many
v_gene: TRBV20-1
j_gene: TRBJ1-2
d_gene: TRBD1
CDR3aa: CSAHTGGQGYTF
CDR3nt: TGCAGTGCCCATACAGGGGGCCAGGGCTACACCTTC

abundance: many
v_gene: TRBV5-6
j_gene: TRBJ2-3
d_gene: TRBD2
CDR3aa: CASSRGLAGPDTQYF
CDR3nt: TGTGCCAGCAGCCGCGGACTAGCGGGACCAGATACGCAGTATTTT

abundance: few
v_gene: TRBV5-4
j_gene: TRBJ2-4
d_gene: .
CDR3aa: CASSLDLDSRDIQYF
CDR3nt: TGTGCCAGCAGCTTGGATCTTGACAGTCGAGACATTCAGTACTTC

abundance: few
v_gene: TRBV14
j_gene: TRBJ2-7
d_gene: .
CDR3aa: CASSQIPQLEGRYEQYF
CDR3nt: TGTGCCAGCAGCCAGATACCCCAGTTAGAGGGACGCTACGAGCAGTACTTC

abundance: many
v_gene: TRBV6-1
j_gene: TRBJ2-7
d_gene: TRBD1
CDR3aa: CASSEYGFRGNEQYF
CDR3nt: TGTGCCAGCAGTGAATACGGGTTCAGGGGGAACGAGCAGTACTTC

abundance: many
v_gene: TRBV12-3/TRBV12-4
j_gene: TRBJ2-1
d_gene: .
CDR3aa: CASSSSLWGYNEQFF
CDR3nt: .

abundance: many
v_gene: TRBV5-6
j_gene: TRBJ2-1
d_gene: .
CDR3aa: CASSLDGHEQFF
CDR3nt: TGTGCCAGCAGCTTGGATGGACATGAGCAGTTCTTC

abundance: many
v_gene: TRBV4-1
j_gene: TRBJ1-1
d_gene: .
CDR3aa: CASSQVRDMNTEAFF
CDR3nt: TGCGCCAGCAGCCAAGTTAGGGATATGAACACTGAAGCTTTCTTT